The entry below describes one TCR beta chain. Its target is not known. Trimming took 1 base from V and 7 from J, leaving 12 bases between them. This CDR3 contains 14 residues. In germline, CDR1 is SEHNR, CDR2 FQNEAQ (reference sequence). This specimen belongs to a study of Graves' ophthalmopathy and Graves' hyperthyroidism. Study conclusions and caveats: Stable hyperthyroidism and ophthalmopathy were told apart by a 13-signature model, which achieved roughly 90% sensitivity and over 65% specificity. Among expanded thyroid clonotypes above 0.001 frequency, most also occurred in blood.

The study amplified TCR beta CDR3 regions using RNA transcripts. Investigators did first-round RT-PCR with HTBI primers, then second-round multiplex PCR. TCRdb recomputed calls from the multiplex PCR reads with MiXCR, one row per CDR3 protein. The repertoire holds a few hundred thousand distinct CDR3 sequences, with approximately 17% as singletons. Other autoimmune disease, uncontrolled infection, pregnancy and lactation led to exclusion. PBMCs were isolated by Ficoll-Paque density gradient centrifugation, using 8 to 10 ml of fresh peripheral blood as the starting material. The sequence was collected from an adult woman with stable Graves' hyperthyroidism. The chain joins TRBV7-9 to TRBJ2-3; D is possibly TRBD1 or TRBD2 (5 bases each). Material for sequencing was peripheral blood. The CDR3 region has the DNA TGTGCCAGCAGCTTAGGAGGGGCCCTAAATACGCAGTATTTT. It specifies CASSLGGALNTQYF.